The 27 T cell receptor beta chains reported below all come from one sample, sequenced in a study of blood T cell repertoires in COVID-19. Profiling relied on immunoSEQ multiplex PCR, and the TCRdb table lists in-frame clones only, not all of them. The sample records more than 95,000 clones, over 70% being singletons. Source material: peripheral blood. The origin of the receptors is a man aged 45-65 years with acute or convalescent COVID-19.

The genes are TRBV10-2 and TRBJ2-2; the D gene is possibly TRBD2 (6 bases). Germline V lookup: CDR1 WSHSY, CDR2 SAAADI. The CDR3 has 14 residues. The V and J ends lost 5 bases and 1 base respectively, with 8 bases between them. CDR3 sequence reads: CASSKTRNTGELFF. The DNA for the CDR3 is TGCGCCAGCAGTAAGACTAGGAACACCGGGGAGCTGTTTTTT.

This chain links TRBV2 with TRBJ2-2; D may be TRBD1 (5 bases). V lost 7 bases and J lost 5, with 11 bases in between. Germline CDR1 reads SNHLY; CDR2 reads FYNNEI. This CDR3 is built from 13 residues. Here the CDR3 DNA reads TGTGCCAGCATAGGGGTTGGGACCGGGGAGCTGTTTTTT. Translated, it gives CASIGVGTGELFF.

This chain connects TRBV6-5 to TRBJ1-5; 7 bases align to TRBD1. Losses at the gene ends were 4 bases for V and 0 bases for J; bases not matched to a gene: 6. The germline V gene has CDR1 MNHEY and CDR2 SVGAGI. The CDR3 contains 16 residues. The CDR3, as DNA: TGTGCCAGCAGTTCCGGGACAGTGATTAGCAATCAGCCCCAGCATTTT. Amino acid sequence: CASSSGTVISNQPQHF.

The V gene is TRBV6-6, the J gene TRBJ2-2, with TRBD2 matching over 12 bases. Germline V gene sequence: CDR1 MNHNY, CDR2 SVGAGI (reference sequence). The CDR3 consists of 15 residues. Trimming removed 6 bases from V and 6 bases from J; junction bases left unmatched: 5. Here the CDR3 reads CASRTSGSASGELFF. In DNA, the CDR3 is TGTGCCAGCAGGACTAGCGGGAGTGCTTCCGGGGAGCTGTTTTTT.

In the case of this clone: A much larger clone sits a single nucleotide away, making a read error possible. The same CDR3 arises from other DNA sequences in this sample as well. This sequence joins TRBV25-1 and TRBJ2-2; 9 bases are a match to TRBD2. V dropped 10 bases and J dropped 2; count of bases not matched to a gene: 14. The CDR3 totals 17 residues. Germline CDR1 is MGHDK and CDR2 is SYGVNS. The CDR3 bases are TGTGCCACCACCGAAAGGGGCGGGGGGGGTAACACCGGGGAGCTGTTTTTT. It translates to CATTERGGGGNTGELFF.

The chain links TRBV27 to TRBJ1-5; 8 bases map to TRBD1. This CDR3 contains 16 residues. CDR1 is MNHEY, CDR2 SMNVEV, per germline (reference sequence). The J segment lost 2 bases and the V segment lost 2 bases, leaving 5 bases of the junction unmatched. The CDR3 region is CASSLGTGAGNQPQHF. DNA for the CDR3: TGTGCCAGCAGTTTAGGGACAGGCGCCGGCAATCAGCCCCAGCATTTT.

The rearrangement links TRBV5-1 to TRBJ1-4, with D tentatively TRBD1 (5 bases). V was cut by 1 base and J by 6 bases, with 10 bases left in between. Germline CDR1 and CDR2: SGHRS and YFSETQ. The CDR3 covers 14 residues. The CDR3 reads CASSLNARDEKLFF. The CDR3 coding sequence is TGCGCCAGCAGCTTGAACGCCAGGGATGAAAAACTGTTTTTT.

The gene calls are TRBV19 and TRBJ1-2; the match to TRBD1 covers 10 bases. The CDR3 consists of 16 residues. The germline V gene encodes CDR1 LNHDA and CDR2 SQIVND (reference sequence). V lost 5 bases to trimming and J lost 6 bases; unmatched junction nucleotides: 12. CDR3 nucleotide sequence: TGTGCCAGTAGTCAACTTAGGGACAGGGGACCCAATGGCTACACCTTC. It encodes CASSQLRDRGPNGYTF.

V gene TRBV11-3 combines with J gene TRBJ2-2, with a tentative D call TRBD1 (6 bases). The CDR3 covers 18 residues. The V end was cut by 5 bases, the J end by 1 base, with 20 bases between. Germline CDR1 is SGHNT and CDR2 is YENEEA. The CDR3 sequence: CASSTLHREQLNTGELFF. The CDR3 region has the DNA TGTGCCAGCAGCACTCTTCACAGGGAACAATTGAACACCGGGGAGCTGTTTTTT.

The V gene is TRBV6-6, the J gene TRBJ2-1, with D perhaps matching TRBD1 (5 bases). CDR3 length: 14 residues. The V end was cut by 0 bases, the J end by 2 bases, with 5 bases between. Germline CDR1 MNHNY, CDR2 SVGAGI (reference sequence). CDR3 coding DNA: TGTGCCAGCAGTTACTCGGGGCCCTACAATGAGCAGTTCTTC. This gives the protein CASSYSGPYNEQFF.

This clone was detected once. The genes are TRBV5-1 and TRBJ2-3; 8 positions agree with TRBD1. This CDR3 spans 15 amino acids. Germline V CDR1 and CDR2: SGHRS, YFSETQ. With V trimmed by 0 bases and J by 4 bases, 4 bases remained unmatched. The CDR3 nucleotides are TGCGCCAGCAGCTTGGAAGGGACAGGTCCAGATACGCAGTATTTT. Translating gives CASSLEGTGPDTQYF.

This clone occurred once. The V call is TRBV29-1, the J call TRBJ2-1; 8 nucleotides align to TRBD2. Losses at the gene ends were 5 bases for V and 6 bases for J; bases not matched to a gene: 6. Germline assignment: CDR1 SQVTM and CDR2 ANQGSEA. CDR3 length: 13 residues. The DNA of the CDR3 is TGCAGCGTTAGTAGAGCGGGAGCCAATGAGCAGTTCTTC. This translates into CSVSRAGANEQFF.

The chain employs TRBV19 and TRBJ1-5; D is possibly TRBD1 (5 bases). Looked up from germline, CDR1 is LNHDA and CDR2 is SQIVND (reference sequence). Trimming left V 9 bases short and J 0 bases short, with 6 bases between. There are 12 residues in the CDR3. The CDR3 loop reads CASRDSNQPQHF. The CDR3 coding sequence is TGTGCCAGCAGGGATAGCAATCAGCCCCAGCATTTT. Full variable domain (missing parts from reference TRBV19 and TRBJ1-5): DGGITQSPKYLFRKEGQNVTLSCEQNLNHDAMYWYRQDPGQGLRLIYYSQIVNDFQKGDIAEGYSVSREKKESFPLTVTSAQKNPTAFYLCASRDSNQPQHFGDGTRLSIL.

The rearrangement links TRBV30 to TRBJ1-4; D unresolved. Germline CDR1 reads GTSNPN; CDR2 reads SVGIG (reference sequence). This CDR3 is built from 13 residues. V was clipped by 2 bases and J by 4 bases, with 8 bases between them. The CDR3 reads CAWSRRLNEKLFF. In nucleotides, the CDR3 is TGTGCCTGGAGTCGGCGGCTTAATGAAAAACTGTTTTTT. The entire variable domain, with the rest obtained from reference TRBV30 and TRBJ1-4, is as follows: SQTIHQWPATLVQPVGSPLSLECTVEGTSNPNLYWYRQAAGRGLQLLFYSVGIGQISSEVPQNLSASRPQDRQFILSSKKLLLSDSGFYLCAWSRRLNEKLFFGSGTQLSVL.

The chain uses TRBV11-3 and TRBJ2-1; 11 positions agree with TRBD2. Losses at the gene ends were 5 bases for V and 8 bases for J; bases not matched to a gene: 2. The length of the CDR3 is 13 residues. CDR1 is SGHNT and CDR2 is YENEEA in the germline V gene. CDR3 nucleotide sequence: TGTGCCAGCAGCCTAGCGGGAGGACATGAGCAGTTCTTC. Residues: CASSLAGGHEQFF.

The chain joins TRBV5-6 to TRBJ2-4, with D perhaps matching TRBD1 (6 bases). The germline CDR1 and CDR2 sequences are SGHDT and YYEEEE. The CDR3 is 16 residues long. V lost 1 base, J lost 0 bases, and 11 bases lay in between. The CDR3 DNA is TGTGCCAGCAGCTTGACAGGGTTCATAGCCAAAAACATTCAGTACTTC. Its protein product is CASSLTGFIAKNIQYF.

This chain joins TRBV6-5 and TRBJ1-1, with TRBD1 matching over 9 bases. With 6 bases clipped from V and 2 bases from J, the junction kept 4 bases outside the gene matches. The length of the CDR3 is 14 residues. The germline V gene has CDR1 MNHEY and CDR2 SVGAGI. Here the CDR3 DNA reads TGTGCCAGCAGGAACAGGGGGCTAAACACTGAAGCTTTCTTT. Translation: CASRNRGLNTEAFF.

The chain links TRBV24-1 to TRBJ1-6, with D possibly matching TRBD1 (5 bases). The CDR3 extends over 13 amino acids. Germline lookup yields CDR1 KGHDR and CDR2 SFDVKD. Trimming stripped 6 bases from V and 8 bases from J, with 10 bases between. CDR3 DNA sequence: TGTGCCACCAGTCGCAGGGAGGATTCACCCCTCCACTTT. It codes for CATSRREDSPLHF.

The CDR3 DNA follows: TGTGCCAGCTCACCGTCGAGGTCCCAAGAGACCCAGTACTTC. The encoded protein is CASSPSRSQETQYF. V gene TRBV18 combines with J gene TRBJ2-5; D not certain. V gave up 3 bases and J gave up 1 base, with 9 bases separating them. The V gene's germline CDR1 is KGHSH and CDR2 LQKENI. This CDR3 region has 14 residues.

The CDR3 region is CASSLAKMGDRGYEQYF. In nucleotides, the CDR3 is TGCGCCAGCAGCTTGGCCAAGATGGGGGACAGGGGTTACGAGCAGTACTTC. The chain uses TRBV5-1 and TRBJ2-7; TRBD1 agrees at 10 bases. The germline CDR1 and CDR2 sequences are SGHRS and YFSETQ. The CDR3 is 17 amino acids. Losses at the gene ends were 0 bases for V and 4 bases for J; bases not matched to a gene: 10.

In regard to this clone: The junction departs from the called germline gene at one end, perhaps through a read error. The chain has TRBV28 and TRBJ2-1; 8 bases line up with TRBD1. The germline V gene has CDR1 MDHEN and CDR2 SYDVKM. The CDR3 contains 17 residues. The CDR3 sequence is CASSLTPTGDIGNEQLF. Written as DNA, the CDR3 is TGTGCCAGCAGTTTAACTCCGACAGGGGATATCGGCAATGAGCAGCTCTTC.

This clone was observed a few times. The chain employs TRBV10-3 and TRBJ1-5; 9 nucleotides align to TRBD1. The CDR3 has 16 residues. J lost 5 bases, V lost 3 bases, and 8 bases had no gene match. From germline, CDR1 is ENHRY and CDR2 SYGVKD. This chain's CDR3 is CAISDSRTGVYQPQHF. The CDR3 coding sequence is TGTGCCATCAGTGATAGTCGGACAGGGGTTTATCAGCCCCAGCATTTT.

The CDR3, as DNA: TGCGCCAGCAGCTTGGCTGGGACAGATCAAGAGACCCAGTACTTC. Residues: CASSLAGTDQETQYF. The genes are TRBV5-1 and TRBJ2-5; TRBD1 matches at 7 bases. The CDR3 has 15 residues. V trimming: 0 bases; J trimming: 2 bases; junction bases outside the gene matches: 4. Germline CDR1 SGHRS, CDR2 YFSETQ. Full variable domain (missing parts from reference TRBV5-1 and TRBJ2-5): KAGVTQTPRYLIKTRGQQVTLSCSPISGHRSVSWYQQTPGQGLQFLFEYFSETQRNKGNFPGRFSGRQFSNSRSEMNVSTLELGDSALYLCASSLAGTDQETQYFGPGTRLLVL.

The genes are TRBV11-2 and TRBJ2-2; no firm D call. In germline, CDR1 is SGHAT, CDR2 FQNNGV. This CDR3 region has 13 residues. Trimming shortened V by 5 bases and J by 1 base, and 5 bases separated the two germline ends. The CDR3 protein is CASSPQNTGELFF. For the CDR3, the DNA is TGTGCCAGCAGCCCACAGAACACCGGGGAGCTGTTTTTT.

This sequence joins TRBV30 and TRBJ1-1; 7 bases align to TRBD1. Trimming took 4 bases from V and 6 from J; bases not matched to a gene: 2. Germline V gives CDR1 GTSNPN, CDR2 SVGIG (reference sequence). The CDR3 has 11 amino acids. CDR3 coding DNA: TGTGCCTGGACTGGGACAGCTGAAGCTTTCTTT. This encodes CAWTGTAEAFF.

CDR3 DNA: TGTGCCAGCAGCACATACACCGGGACTAGCAATGAGCAGTTCTTC. This codes for CASSTYTGTSNEQFF. V and J are TRBV7-9 and TRBJ2-1, with 8 bases fitting TRBD2. The J segment lost 6 bases and the V segment lost 5 bases, leaving 9 bases of the junction unmatched. CDR3 size: 15 residues. Germline V CDR1 and CDR2: SEHNR, FQNEAQ (reference sequence).

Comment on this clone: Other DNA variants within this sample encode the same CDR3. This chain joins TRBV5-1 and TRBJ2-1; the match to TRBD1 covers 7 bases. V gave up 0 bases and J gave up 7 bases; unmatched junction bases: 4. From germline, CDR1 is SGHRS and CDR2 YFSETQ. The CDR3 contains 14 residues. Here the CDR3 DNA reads TGCGCCAGCAGCTTGGGGACAGGTTCTAATGAGCAGTTCTTC. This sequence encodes CASSLGTGSNEQFF.